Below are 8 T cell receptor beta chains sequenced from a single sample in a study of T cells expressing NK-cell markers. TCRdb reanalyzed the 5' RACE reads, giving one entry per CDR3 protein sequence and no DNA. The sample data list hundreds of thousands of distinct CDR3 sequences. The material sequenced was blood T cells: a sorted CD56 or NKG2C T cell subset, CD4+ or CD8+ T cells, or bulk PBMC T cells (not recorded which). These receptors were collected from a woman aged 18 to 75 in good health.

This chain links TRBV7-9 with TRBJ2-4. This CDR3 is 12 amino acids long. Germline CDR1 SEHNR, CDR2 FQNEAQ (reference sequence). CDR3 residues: CASSLGDRSQYF.

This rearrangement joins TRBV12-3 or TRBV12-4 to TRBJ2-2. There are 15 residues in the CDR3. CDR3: CASSPNFANTGELFF.

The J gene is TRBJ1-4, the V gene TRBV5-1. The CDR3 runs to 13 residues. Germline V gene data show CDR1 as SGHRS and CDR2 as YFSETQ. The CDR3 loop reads CASSRSDAEKLFF.

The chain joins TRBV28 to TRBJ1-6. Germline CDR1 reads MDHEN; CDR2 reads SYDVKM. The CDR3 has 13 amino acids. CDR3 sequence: CASHRTANSPLHF.

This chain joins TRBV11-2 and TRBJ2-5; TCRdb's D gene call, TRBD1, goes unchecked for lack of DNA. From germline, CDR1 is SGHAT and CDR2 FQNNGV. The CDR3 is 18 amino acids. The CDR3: CASSRIIGTGSVGETQYF. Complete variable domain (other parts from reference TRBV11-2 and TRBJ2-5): EAGVAQSPRYKIIEKRQSVAFWCNPISGHATLYWYQQILGQGPKLLIQFQNNGVVDDSQLPKDRFSAERLKGVDSTLKIQPAKLEDSAVYLCASSRIIGTGSVGETQYFGPGTRLLVL.

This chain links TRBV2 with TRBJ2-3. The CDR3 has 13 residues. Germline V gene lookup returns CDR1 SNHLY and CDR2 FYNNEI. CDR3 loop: CAIRRGWTDTQYF.

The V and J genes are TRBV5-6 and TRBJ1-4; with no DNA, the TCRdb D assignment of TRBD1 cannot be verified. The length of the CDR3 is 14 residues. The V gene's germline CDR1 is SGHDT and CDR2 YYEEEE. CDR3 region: CASSPSDRVEKLFF. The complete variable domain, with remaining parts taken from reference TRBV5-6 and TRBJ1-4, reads DAGVTQSPTHLIKTRGQQVTLRCSPKSGHDTVSWYQQALGQGPQFIFQYYEEEERQRGNFPDRFSGHQFPNYSSELNVNALLLGDSALYLCASSPSDRVEKLFFGSGTQLSVL.

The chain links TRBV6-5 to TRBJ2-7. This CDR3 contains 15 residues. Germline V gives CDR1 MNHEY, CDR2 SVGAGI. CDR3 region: CASSYSKSATYEQYF.